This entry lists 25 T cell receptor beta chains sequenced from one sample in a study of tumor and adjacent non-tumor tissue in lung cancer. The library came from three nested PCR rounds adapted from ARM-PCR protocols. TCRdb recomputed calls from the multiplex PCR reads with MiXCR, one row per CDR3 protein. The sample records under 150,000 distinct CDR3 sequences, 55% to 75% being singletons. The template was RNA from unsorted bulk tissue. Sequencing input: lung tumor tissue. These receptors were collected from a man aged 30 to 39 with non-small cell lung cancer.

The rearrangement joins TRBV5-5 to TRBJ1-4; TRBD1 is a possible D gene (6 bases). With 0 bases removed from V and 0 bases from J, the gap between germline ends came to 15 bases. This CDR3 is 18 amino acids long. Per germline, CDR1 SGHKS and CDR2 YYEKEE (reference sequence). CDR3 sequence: CASSLVRTASTTNEKLFF. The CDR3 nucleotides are TGTGCCAGCAGCTTGGTGCGGACAGCTTCTACAACTAATGAAAAACTGTTTTTT.

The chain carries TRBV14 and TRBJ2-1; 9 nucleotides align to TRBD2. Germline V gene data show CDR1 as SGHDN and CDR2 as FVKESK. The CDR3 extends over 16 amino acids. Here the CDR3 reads CVSSLRGGASYNEQFF. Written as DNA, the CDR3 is TGTGTCAGTAGCCTTCGCGGGGGGGCCTCCTACAATGAGCAGTTCTTC.

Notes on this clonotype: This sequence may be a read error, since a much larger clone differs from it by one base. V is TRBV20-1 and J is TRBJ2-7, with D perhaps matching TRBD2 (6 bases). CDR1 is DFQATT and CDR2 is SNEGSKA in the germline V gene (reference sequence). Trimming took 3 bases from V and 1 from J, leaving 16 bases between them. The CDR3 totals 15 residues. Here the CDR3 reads CSARDGTGASYEQYF. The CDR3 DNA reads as TGCAGTGCTAGGGATGGAACGGGAGCGTCCTACGAGCAGTACTTC.

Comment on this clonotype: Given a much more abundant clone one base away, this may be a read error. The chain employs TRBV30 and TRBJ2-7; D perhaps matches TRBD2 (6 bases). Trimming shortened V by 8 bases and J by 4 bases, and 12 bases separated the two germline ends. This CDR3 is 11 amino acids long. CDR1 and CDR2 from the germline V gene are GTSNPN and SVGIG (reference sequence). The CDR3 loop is CAGDWGYEQYF. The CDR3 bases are TGTGCCGGGGACTGGGGGTACGAGCAGTACTTC. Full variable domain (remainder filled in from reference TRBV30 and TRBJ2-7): SQTIHQWPATLVQPVGSPLSLECTVEGTSNPNLYWYRQAAGRGLQLLFYSVGIGQISSEVPQNLSASRPQDRQFILSSKKLLLSDSGFYLCAGDWGYEQYFGPGTRLTVT.

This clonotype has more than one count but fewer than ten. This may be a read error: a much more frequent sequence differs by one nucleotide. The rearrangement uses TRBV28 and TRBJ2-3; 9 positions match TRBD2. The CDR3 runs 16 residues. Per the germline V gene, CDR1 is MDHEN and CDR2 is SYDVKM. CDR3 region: CTSSLTVAGGGPGQYF. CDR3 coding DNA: TGTACCAGCAGTTTAACCGTCGCGGGAGGGGGGCCAGGGCAGTATTTT.

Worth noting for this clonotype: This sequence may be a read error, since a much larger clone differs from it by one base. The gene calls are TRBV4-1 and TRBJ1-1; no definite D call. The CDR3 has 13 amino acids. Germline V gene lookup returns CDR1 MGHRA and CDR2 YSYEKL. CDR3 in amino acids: CASNQDEDTEAFF. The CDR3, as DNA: TGCGCCAGCAACCAAGACGAGGACACTGAAGCTTTCTTT.

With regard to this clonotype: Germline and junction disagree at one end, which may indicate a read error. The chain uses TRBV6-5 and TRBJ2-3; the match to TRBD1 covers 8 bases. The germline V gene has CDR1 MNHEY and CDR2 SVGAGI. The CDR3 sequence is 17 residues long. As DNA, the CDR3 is TGTGCCAGCAGTTACGAAACGACAGGGGTTGTGACAGGTACGCAGTATTTT. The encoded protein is CASSYETTGVVTGTQYF.

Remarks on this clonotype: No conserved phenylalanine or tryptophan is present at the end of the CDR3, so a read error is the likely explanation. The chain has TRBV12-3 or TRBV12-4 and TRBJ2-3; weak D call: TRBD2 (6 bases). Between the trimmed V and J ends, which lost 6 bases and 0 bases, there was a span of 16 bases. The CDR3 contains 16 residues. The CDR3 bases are TGTGCCAGCAGCTTATTCGTAGCGGATAGCACAGATACGCAGTATCTT. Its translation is CASSLFVADSTDTQYL.

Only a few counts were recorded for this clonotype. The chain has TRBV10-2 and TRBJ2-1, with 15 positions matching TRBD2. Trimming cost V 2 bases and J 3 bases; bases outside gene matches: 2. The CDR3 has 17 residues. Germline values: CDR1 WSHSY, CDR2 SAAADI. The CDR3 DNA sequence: TGCGCCAGCAGTGAGGGGACTAGCGGGGGGATCTACAATGAGCAGTTCTTC. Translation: CASSEGTSGGIYNEQFF.

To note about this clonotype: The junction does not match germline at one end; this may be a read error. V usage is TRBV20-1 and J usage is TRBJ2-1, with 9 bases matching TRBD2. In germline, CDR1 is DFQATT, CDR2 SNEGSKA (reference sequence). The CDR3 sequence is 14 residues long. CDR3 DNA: TGCAGTGCGTTTAGCGGGAGTTCCTACAGTGAGCAGTTCTTC. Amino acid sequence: CSAFSGSSYSEQFF.

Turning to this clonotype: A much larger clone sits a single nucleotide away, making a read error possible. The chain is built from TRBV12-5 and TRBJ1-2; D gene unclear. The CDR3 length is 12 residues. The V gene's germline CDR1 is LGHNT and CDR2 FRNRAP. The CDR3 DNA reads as TGTGCTAATGGTTTGGTACTGAGAGGCTACACCTTC. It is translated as CANGLVLRGYTF.

The CDR3 spells CASNWGAGARTEAFF. DNA for the CDR3: TGTGCCAGCAACTGGGGGGCGGGGGCGCGCACTGAAGCTTTCTTT. The chain combines TRBV5-4 with TRBJ1-1; weak D call: TRBD1 (6 bases). Germline V gene sequence: CDR1 SGHNT, CDR2 YYREEE (reference sequence). Trimming cost V 6 bases and J 4 bases, with 19 bases left between them. This CDR3 is 15 amino acids long.

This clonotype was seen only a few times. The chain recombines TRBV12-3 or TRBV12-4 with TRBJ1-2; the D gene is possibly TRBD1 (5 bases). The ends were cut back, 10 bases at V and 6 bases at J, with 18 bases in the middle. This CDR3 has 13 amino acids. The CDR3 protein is CATTTVDSNGYTF. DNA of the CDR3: TGTGCCACCACGACAGTGGACTCCAATGGCTACACCTTC.

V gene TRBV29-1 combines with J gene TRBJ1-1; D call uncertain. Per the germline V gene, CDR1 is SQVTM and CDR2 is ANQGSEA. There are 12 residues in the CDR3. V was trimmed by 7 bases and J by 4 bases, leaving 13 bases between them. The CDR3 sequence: CSASQVFTEAFF. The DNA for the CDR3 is TGCAGCGCTTCTCAAGTATTCACTGAAGCTTTCTTT.

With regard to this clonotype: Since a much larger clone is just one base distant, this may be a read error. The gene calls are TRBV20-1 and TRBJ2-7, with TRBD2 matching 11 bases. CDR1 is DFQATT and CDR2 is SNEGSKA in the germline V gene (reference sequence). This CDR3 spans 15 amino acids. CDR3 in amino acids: CSALSGTSGTYEHYF. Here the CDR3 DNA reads TGCAGTGCTTTATCCGGGACTAGCGGAACCTACGAGCACTACTTC.

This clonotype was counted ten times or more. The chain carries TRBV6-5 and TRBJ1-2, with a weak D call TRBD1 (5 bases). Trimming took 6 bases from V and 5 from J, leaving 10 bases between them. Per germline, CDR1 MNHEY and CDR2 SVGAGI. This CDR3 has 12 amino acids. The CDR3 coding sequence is TGTGCCAGCAGGGATGGGGGATATGGCTACACCTTC. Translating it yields CASRDGGYGYTF.

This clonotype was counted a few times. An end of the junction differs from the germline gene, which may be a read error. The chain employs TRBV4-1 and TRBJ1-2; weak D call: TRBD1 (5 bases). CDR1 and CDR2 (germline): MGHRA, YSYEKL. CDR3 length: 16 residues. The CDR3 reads CTSSKGPAGGAYGYTF. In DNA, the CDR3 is TGCACCAGCAGCAAGGGACCCGCCGGAGGGGCTTATGGCTACACCTTC.

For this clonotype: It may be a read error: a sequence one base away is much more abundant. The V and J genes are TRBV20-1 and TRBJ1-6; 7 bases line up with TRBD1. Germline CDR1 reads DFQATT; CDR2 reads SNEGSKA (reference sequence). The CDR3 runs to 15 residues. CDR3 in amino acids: CSASLRGMGISSLHF. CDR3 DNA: TGCAGTGCTAGTCTCAGGGGGATGGGAATTTCATCCCTCCACTTT.

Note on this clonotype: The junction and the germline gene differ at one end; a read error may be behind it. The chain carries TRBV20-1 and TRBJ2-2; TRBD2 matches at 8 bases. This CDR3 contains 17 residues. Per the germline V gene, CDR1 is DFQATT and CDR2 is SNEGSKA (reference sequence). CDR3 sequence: CSARDLRGGTNTWELFF. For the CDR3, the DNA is TGCAGTGCTAGAGATTTACGCGGGGGGACAAACACCTGGGAGCTGTTTTTT.

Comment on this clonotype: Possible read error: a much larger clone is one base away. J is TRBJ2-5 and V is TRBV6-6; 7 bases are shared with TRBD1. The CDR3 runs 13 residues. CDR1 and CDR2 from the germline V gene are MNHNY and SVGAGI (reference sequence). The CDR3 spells CVSSYRGQETQYF. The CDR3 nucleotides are TGTGTCAGCAGTTACAGGGGCCAAGAGACCCAGTACTTC.

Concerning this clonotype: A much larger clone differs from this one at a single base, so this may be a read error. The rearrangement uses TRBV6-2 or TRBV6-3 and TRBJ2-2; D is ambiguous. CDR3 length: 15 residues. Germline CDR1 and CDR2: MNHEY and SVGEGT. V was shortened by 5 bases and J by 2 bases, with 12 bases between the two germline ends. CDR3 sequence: CASSRRTLNTGELFF. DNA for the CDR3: TGTGCCAGCAGTAGGCGTACCCTCAACACCGGGGAGCTGTTTTTT.

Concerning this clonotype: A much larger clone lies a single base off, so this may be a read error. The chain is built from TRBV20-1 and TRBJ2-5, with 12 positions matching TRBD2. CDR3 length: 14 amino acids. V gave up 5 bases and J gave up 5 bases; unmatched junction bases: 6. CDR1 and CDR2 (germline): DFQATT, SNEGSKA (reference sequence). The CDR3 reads CSAPRTSGIETQYF. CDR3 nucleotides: TGCAGTGCTCCACGGACTAGCGGGATTGAGACCCAGTACTTC.

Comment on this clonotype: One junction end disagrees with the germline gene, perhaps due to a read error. CDR3 sequence (DNA): TGTAGTGTCACGACTACCGGGAGCCTTTACGAGCAGTACTTC. Amino acid sequence: CSVTTTGSLYEQYF. The chain joins TRBV29-1 to TRBJ2-7, with D perhaps TRBD2 (6 bases). The length of the CDR3 is 14 residues. Germline CDR1 and CDR2: SQVTM and ANQGSEA.

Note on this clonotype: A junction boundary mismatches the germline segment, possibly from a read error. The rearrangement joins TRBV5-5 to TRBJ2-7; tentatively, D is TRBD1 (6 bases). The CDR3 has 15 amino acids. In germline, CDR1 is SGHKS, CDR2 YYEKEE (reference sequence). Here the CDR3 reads CASSSLGDNFYEQYF. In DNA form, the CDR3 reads TGTGCCAGTAGCTCCCTTGGGGACAACTTCTACGAGCAGTACTTC.

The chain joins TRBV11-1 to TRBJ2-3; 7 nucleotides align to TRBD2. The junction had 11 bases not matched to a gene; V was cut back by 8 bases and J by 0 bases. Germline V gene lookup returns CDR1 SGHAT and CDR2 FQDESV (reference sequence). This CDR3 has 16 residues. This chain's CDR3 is CASSKSLAESTDTQYF. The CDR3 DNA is TGTGCCAGCTCAAAGAGCCTAGCGGAGAGCACAGATACGCAGTATTTT.